This T cell receptor (beta chain) was identified during a study of siplizumab effects on memory and regulatory T cells. Regarding this clone: The target antigen is unknown.

Findings and limits, study-wide: Alloreactive sequences from unstimulated CD4+ memory cells fell significantly with siplizumab. Treg origin accounted for an average of around 67% of mappable alloreactive CD4+ clones with siplizumab and about 30% in controls. Greater diversity than memory cells seemed evident in naive T cells, which also appeared to be major alloresponse contributors.

The data were produced by immunoSEQ multiplex PCR, yet TCRdb's version contains in-frame clones alone and is incomplete. The sample lists around 58,000 clones, roughly 85% occurring once. TEMRA, effector memory, memory and naive subsets, all unstimulated, were sequenced in a few donor pairs. V was shortened by 6 bases and J by 8 bases, with 13 bases between the two germline ends. Germline CDR1 is MNHEY and CDR2 is SVGAGI. CDR3 length: 12 residues. The chain combines TRBV6-5 with TRBJ2-5; D is unresolved. This sequence was found in a human donor in good health. Material for sequencing was memory CD4+ T cells sorted from blood. The chain's CDR3 is CASSSAPSTQYF. CDR3 DNA sequence: TGTGCCAGCAGCTCGGCACCTTCCACCCAGTACTTC.